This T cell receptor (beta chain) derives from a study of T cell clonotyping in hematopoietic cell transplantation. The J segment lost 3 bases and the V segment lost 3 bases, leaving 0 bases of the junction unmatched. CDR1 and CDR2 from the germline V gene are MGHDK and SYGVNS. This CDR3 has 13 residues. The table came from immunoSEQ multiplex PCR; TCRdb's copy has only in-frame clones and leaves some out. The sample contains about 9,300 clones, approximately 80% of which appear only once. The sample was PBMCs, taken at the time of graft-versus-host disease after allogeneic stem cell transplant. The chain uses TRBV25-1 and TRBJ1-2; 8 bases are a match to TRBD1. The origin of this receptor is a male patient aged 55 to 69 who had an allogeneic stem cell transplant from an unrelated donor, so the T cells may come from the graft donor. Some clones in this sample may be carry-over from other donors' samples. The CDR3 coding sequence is TGTGCCAGCAGTGAGACAGGGGACTATGGCTACACCTTC. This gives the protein CASSETGDYGYTF.